Listed here are 26 T cell receptor beta chains from one sample, sequenced in a study of T-cell reconstitution after alpha-beta-depleted transplantation in children. This sample's TCRbeta library carried unique molecular identifier barcodes. TCRdb independently ran MiXCR on the PCR reads; one entry per CDR3 protein. Here the sample spans about 500,000 distinct CDR3 sequences, approximately 32% being singletons. The sample here was PBMCs from the stem cell graft donor, taken from the stem cell graft. These receptors came from a human donor who donated a stem cell graft to a child with aplastic anemia.

The rearrangement joins TRBV12-3 or TRBV12-4 to TRBJ2-2; TRBD2 matches at 12 bases. V dropped 5 bases and J dropped 0; count of bases not matched to a gene: 13. The CDR3 has 20 amino acids. The CDR3 DNA sequence: TGTGCCAGCAGTCTCCTAGCGGGAGGGTCGGTCTTGGCGAACACCGGGGAGCTGTTTTTT. Translating gives CASSLLAGGSVLANTGELFF.

This clonotype was seen a handful of times. The chain is built from TRBV14 and TRBJ1-1; 7 bases match TRBD1. The CDR3 has 14 residues. The germline gives CDR1 SGHDN, CDR2 FVKESK. The ends lost 4 bases at V and 9 bases at J; junction bases unmatched: 11. CDR3 nucleotide sequence: TGTGCCAGCAGCCGCCGGGACAGCCTCTTCCAAGCTTTCTTT. Its translation: CASSRRDSLFQAFF. The whole variable domain, remainder taken from reference TRBV14 and TRBJ1-1, is EAGVTQFPSHSVIEKGQTVTLRCDPISGHDNLYWYRRVMGKEIKFLLHFVKESKQDESGMPNNRFLAERTGGTYSTLKVQPAELEDSGVYFCASSRRDSLFQAFFGQGTRLTVV.

This clonotype turned up a few times. V usage is TRBV6-5 and J usage is TRBJ1-5; possible D gene TRBD1, 5 bases. Trimming removed 0 bases from V and 7 bases from J, with 13 bases in between. The germline V gene has CDR1 MNHEY and CDR2 SVGAGI. This CDR3 region has 15 residues. The CDR3 sequence is CASSYSAGSGQPQHF. The CDR3 nucleotides read TGTGCCAGCAGTTACTCAGCAGGGTCCGGGCAGCCCCAGCATTTT.

The chain couples TRBV14 to TRBJ2-4; D could derive from TRBD1 or TRBD2 (5 bases each). Trimming pared 2 bases from V and 8 bases from J, leaving 19 bases between. Germline CDR1 SGHDN, CDR2 FVKESK. This CDR3 has 16 residues. The CDR3 region has the DNA TGTGCCAGCAGCCAACACGCCGGGACCCGAGGCGACATTCAGTACTTC. Residues: CASSQHAGTRGDIQYF.

This clonotype was seen a few times. The V gene is TRBV20-1, the J gene TRBJ2-7; D is possibly TRBD1 or TRBD2 (5 bases each). The CDR3 length is 15 residues. Germline V gives CDR1 DFQATT, CDR2 SNEGSKA (reference sequence). The ends were cut back, 3 bases at V and 5 bases at J, with 20 bases in the middle. The CDR3 DNA follows: TGCAGTGCTAGTGATAAAGGGGCTCGAGGGGACGAGCAGTACTTC. Residues: CSASDKGARGDEQYF.

The chain has TRBV7-2 and TRBJ2-1; 10 nucleotides match TRBD1. Germline V gene data show CDR1 as SGHTA and CDR2 as FQGNSA. The CDR3 runs 12 residues. The junction had 4 bases not matched to a gene; V was cut back by 5 bases and J by 12 bases. The CDR3 loop is CASSRGQGWQFF. CDR3 DNA sequence: TGTGCCAGCAGCCGGGGACAGGGGTGGCAGTTCTTC.

This chain connects TRBV7-2 to TRBJ1-1; no clear D. Deletions cut 6 bases from V and 1 base from J, with 12 bases between. CDR1 and CDR2 from the germline V gene are SGHTA and FQGNSA. The CDR3 sequence is 14 residues long. CDR3 region: CASRSGRQNTEAFF. CDR3 DNA: TGTGCCAGCAGATCAGGACGGCAGAACACTGAAGCTTTCTTT.

The chain has TRBV19 and TRBJ2-1; TRBD2 matches at 8 bases. Trimming at V came to 6 bases and at J to 2 bases, leaving 6 bases not matched to a gene. The CDR3 totals 15 residues. Germline V lookup: CDR1 LNHDA, CDR2 SQIVND (reference sequence). The CDR3 reads CASRTRTSPYNEQFF. As DNA, the CDR3 is TGTGCCAGTAGAACCCGGACTAGCCCCTACAATGAGCAGTTCTTC.

This chain joins TRBV21-1 and TRBJ2-3; the table's D call of TRBD1 was not tested on the DNA. TRBV21-1 is a recognized pseudogene. The CDR3 loop spans 15 amino acids. CDR3 region: CASSKRRERADTQYF. CDR3 DNA: TGTGCCAGCAGCAAAAGGCGGGAAAGGGCAGATACGCAGTATTTT.

The chain combines TRBV19 with TRBJ2-7, with TRBD2 matching over 7 bases. CDR1 is LNHDA and CDR2 is SQIVND in the germline V gene (reference sequence). V shed 7 bases, J shed 10 bases, and the junction held 13 bases outside the gene matches. The CDR3 length is 13 residues. CDR3 sequence (DNA): TGTGCCAGTACGGCGGGAGAGAGGTCGCAACAGTACTTC. This codes for CASTAGERSQQYF. The whole variable domain, remainder taken from reference TRBV19 and TRBJ2-7, is DGGITQSPKYLFRKEGQNVTLSCEQNLNHDAMYWYRQDPGQGLRLIYYSQIVNDFQKGDIAEGYSVSREKKESFPLTVTSAQKNPTAFYLCASTAGERSQQYFGPGTRLTVT.

This clonotype was seen a handful of times. The rearrangement uses TRBV7-2 and TRBJ2-5; D unresolved. V was cut by 2 bases and J by 4 bases, with 8 bases left in between. This CDR3 is 13 amino acids long. Germline CDR1 SGHTA, CDR2 FQGNSA. CDR3 protein: CASSLFVVETQYF. Here the CDR3 DNA reads TGTGCCAGCAGCTTATTTGTGGTAGAGACCCAGTACTTC.

The chain carries TRBV20-1 and TRBJ2-4; possible D gene TRBD1, 5 bases. The CDR3 is 14 residues long. V was trimmed by 5 bases and J by 0 bases, leaving 11 bases between them. Per the germline V gene, CDR1 is DFQATT and CDR2 is SNEGSKA (reference sequence). CDR3 sequence (DNA): TGCAGTGCTCCAGGGCCGCTAGCCAAAAACATTCAGTACTTC. It encodes CSAPGPLAKNIQYF.

The CDR3 nucleotides read TGTGCCAGCAGTTTGGGTCGGGAGGGCACAGATACGCAGTATTTT. Its protein is CASSLGREGTDTQYF. This chain uses TRBV28 with TRBJ2-3; 7 bases are shared with TRBD2. The trim removed 3 bases at V and 1 base at J, leaving 4 bases unmatched. Germline V gene lookup returns CDR1 MDHEN and CDR2 SYDVKM. The CDR3 is 15 residues long.

The chain carries TRBV11-2 and TRBJ1-3; 7 positions match TRBD1. The germline V gene has CDR1 SGHAT and CDR2 FQNNGV. There are 16 residues in the CDR3. V gave up 5 bases and J gave up 0 bases; unmatched junction bases: 7. The CDR3 region is CASSAGGQVSGNTIYF. The DNA for the CDR3 is TGTGCCAGCAGCGCAGGGGGGCAGGTCTCTGGAAACACCATATATTTT. The variable domain in full, with the rest retrieved from reference TRBV11-2 and TRBJ1-3, is EAGVAQSPRYKIIEKRQSVAFWCNPISGHATLYWYQQILGQGPKLLIQFQNNGVVDDSQLPKDRFSAERLKGVDSTLKIQPAKLEDSAVYLCASSAGGQVSGNTIYFGEGSWLTVV.

The chain employs TRBV2 and TRBJ2-7; 9 bases agree with TRBD1. The V segment lost 8 bases and the J segment 6 bases; nucleotides outside the gene matches: 8. Germline V CDR1 and CDR2: SNHLY, FYNNEI. This CDR3 spans 13 amino acids. The CDR3 DNA reads as TGTGCCAGCGTCCGGGACAGGGCAGGCGAGCAGTACTTC. This sequence encodes CASVRDRAGEQYF.

The chain carries TRBV29-1 and TRBJ2-3, with 11 nucleotides matching TRBD2. This CDR3 region has 15 residues. Germline assignment: CDR1 SQVTM and CDR2 ANQGSEA. V lost 2 bases and J lost 6; bases outside the gene matches: 7. Here the CDR3 reads CSVEKVSSGRDTQYF. DNA of the CDR3: TGCAGCGTTGAAAAGGTTTCTAGCGGGAGGGATACGCAGTATTTT.

The chain recombines TRBV6-1 with TRBJ2-3; no firm D call. The CDR3 spans 14 residues. V dropped 8 bases and J dropped 0 bases, with 12 bases sitting between them. Per the germline V gene, CDR1 is MNHNS and CDR2 is SASEGT. The CDR3 reads CASGLISSTDTQYF. The CDR3 DNA sequence: TGTGCCAGCGGATTAATTTCTAGCACAGATACGCAGTATTTT.

The V gene is TRBV7-2, the J gene TRBJ2-1; TRBD2 might be the D (6 bases). The CDR3 contains 14 residues. The germline V gene has CDR1 SGHTA and CDR2 FQGNSA. Trimming stripped 5 bases from V and 7 bases from J, with 15 bases between. Written as DNA, the CDR3 is TGTGCCAGCAGCCCTTTAGCGGCGGGGAATGAGCAGTTCTTC. This translates into CASSPLAAGNEQFF.

The V gene is TRBV11-2, the J gene TRBJ2-3; 11 bases are a match to TRBD2. The length of the CDR3 is 17 residues. Trimming cost V 3 bases and J 2 bases; bases outside gene matches: 7. Germline V lookup: CDR1 SGHAT, CDR2 FQNNGV. CDR3 in amino acids: CASSFLLAGGVTDTQYF. In DNA, the CDR3 is TGTGCCAGCAGCTTCCTCTTAGCGGGAGGGGTCACAGATACGCAGTATTTT.

The rearrangement links TRBV27 to TRBJ2-1; 7 bases agree with TRBD1. Trimming cost V 3 bases and J 3 bases; bases outside gene matches: 5. The germline V gene encodes CDR1 MNHEY and CDR2 SMNVEV (reference sequence). The CDR3 loop spans 15 amino acids. CDR3 amino acids: CASSFEGAIYNEQFF. The CDR3 DNA reads as TGTGCCAGCAGTTTCGAGGGGGCAATCTACAATGAGCAGTTCTTC.

The table lists this clonotype with a few counts. The rearrangement uses TRBV19 and TRBJ1-5; D is unresolved. Trimming left V 2 bases short and J 6 bases short, with 5 bases between. Germline values: CDR1 LNHDA, CDR2 SQIVND (reference sequence). There are 12 residues in the CDR3. This CDR3 is CASSIRSQPQHF. The CDR3 region has the DNA TGTGCCAGTAGTATAAGGAGTCAGCCCCAGCATTTT.

The V and J genes are TRBV7-6 and TRBJ2-5; D remains ambiguous. Trimming took off 6 bases at V and 3 bases at J, with 11 bases between the two ends. The CDR3 extends over 13 amino acids. Per germline, CDR1 SGHVS and CDR2 FNYEAQ. The DNA of the CDR3 is TGTGCCAGCAGGCCGACGAAGGAAGAGACCCAGTACTTC. It specifies CASRPTKEETQYF.

This clonotype was recorded a few times. The genes are TRBV29-1 and TRBJ1-1; D remains ambiguous. This CDR3 has 11 residues. The germline gives CDR1 SQVTM, CDR2 ANQGSEA. The CDR3 nucleotides are TGCAGTGTCCACCTGGGCACTGAAGCTTTCTTT. Residues: CSVHLGTEAFF.

This clonotype was seen only a few times. The rearrangement uses TRBV7-9 and TRBJ2-7; the match to TRBD1 covers 10 bases. Germline V lookup: CDR1 SEHNR, CDR2 FQNEAQ (reference sequence). J lost 5 bases, V lost 5 bases, and 12 bases had no gene match. This CDR3 contains 16 residues. This CDR3 reads CASSQSQTGGADEQYF. The CDR3 nucleotides are TGTGCCAGCAGCCAATCTCAGACAGGGGGCGCGGACGAGCAGTACTTC.

The chain carries TRBV6-1 and TRBJ1-1; 9 bases are a match to TRBD1. CDR1 and CDR2 from the germline V gene are MNHNS and SASEGT. The CDR3 covers 15 residues. The ends lost 6 bases at V and 2 bases at J; junction bases unmatched: 7. This chain's CDR3 is CASRQQGAINTEAFF. The CDR3 region has the DNA TGTGCCAGCAGGCAACAGGGGGCAATAAACACTGAAGCTTTCTTT.

This clonotype occurred a few times. The rearrangement joins TRBV15 to TRBJ2-4; possibly TRBD2 for D (5 bases). This CDR3 has 18 amino acids. Trimming shortened V by 0 bases and J by 0 bases, and 15 bases separated the two germline ends. Germline values: CDR1 LNHNV, CDR2 YYDKDF (reference sequence). This CDR3 is CATSRDQRSPLAKNIQYF. The DNA of the CDR3 is TGTGCCACCAGCAGAGACCAGCGGAGTCCACTAGCCAAAAACATTCAGTACTTC.